This T cell receptor (beta chain) was recorded in a study of T cell changes during pregnancy in multiple sclerosis. Germline CDR1 MNHEY, CDR2 SVGAGI. Deletions cut 6 bases from V and 7 bases from J, with 10 bases between. The CDR3 has 11 residues. This table comes from immunoSEQ multiplex PCR, and its TCRdb copy is limited to in-frame clones, with some not included. The data show about 38,000 clones, with approximately 93% seen just once and about 8% held by the top ten. Sequences were derived from CD8+ T cells from peripheral blood mononuclear cells, sampled in the third trimester of pregnancy. The receptor was isolated from a female donor with multiple sclerosis, enrolled in a pregnancy study. The V gene is TRBV6-5, the J gene TRBJ2-7; D might be TRBD2 (5 bases). The CDR3 DNA sequence: TGTGCCAGCAGCGGCCCGGGGGAGCAGTACTTC. It codes for CASSGPGEQYF.